One and the same sample provided the 16 T cell receptor beta chains below, sequenced in a study of CXCR3-negative and CXCR3-positive naive CD8 T cells. Their recognized antigens are unknown. Libraries were UMI-labeled 5' RACE TRB cDNA. Using the 5' RACE reads, TCRdb records one entry per CDR3 protein without DNA. The table lists tens of thousands of distinct CDR3 sequences. Study outcomes and limitations: Researchers report that CXCR3-positive naive cells carry more hydrophobic TRB CDR3s than CXCR3-negative naive cells.

The sample was naive CXCR3+ CD8+ T cells from blood. Subset here: CD45RO-CCR7+CD27+CD95- naive CD8+ T cells expressing CXCR3 (TNR3+). These receptors came from a human donor in good health. Some clones in this sample may be carry-over from other donors' samples.

The chain combines TRBV4-3 with TRBJ2-3; TCRdb's D call, TRBD1, is unchecked because there is no DNA. The CDR3 extends over 14 amino acids. Germline V gene sequence: CDR1 LGHNA, CDR2 YSLEER. CDR3: CASGTGISTDTQYF.

V gene TRBV5-4 combines with J gene TRBJ2-5; TCRdb picks TRBD1, but there is no DNA to check that call. This CDR3 region has 14 residues. Germline V gene lookup returns CDR1 SGHNT and CDR2 YYREEE (reference sequence). The CDR3 loop is CASSPSGTLKTQYF.

The chain links TRBV4-3 to TRBJ1-4. The length of the CDR3 is 15 residues. The germline V gene has CDR1 LGHNA and CDR2 YSLEER. CDR3 sequence: CASSYSQEFGGQLFF.

The V call is TRBV11-2, the J call TRBJ2-7; the TRBD1 assignment by TCRdb is unverifiable without DNA. CDR3 length: 13 amino acids. Germline CDR1 and CDR2: SGHAT and FQNNGV. CDR3 loop: CASSLGQIYEQYF.

The chain links TRBV27 to TRBJ2-7; the D call from TCRdb, TRBD1, cannot be confirmed without DNA. Per the germline V gene, CDR1 is MNHEY and CDR2 is SMNVEV (reference sequence). This CDR3 is 14 amino acids long. The CDR3 region is CASSLRQEVGEQYF.

The chain couples TRBV9 to TRBJ2-1; there is no DNA to check the TCRdb D call of TRBD1. The CDR3 is 18 residues long. Germline lookup yields CDR1 SGDLS and CDR2 YYNGEE. CDR3 protein: CASSVAFTRQGVRNEQFF.

This clonotype is medium-sized (0.01 to 0.1%) by frequency. This chain links TRBV25-1 with TRBJ1-1; lacking DNA, the TRBD1 call made by TCRdb goes unchecked. The CDR3 is 14 residues long. Germline V gene data show CDR1 as MGHDK and CDR2 as SYGVNS. Here the CDR3 reads CASAGEGTYTEAFF.

The rearrangement links TRBV12-3 or TRBV12-4 to TRBJ2-5; TCRdb designates TRBD1, a call that cannot be tested without DNA. The CDR3 extends over 14 amino acids. CDR3 sequence reads: CASSPGTGDETQYF.

This rearrangement joins TRBV12-3 or TRBV12-4 to TRBJ2-1; the D call of TRBD2 rests on TCRdb alone, since no DNA is present to check it. This CDR3 region has 17 residues. The CDR3 loop reads CASSPSGLAGAYNEQFF.

The rearrangement joins TRBV29-1 to TRBJ2-7. CDR3 size: 12 residues. CDR1 SQVTM and CDR2 ANQGSEA come from the germline V gene. This chain's CDR3 is CSVVTASYEQYF.

The V gene is TRBV12-3 or TRBV12-4, the J gene TRBJ1-3. The CDR3 runs to 15 residues. The CDR3 here is CASSLTYASGNTIYF.

The chain is built from TRBV10-2 and TRBJ2-1; TCRdb picks TRBD1, but there is no DNA to check that call. This CDR3 region has 14 residues. CDR1 is WSHSY and CDR2 is SAAADI in the germline V gene. This CDR3 is CASRASGSYNEQFF.

The V and J genes are TRBV7-9 and TRBJ2-7; as DNA is missing, the TRBD1 call by TCRdb cannot be tested. CDR1 is SEHNR, CDR2 FQNEAQ, per germline (reference sequence). This CDR3 is 15 amino acids long. The CDR3 sequence is CASSLDSGTPYEQYF.

The V gene is TRBV29-1, the J gene TRBJ2-7; without DNA, the TCRdb call of TRBD1 cannot be checked. CDR1 is SQVTM, CDR2 ANQGSEA, per germline. This CDR3 is built from 13 residues. The CDR3 loop is CSVITGQGFEQYF.

The chain uses TRBV28 and TRBJ2-4; TCRdb's D gene call, TRBD1, goes unchecked for lack of DNA. CDR3 length equals 20 residues. CDR1 is MDHEN and CDR2 is SYDVKM in the germline V gene. CDR3 amino acids: CASSYPRGPPFPIAKNIQYF.

This chain joins TRBV29-1 and TRBJ1-1; the TRBD1 assignment by TCRdb is unverifiable without DNA. Germline CDR1 is SQVTM and CDR2 is ANQGSEA. The CDR3 extends over 14 amino acids. CDR3 protein: CSARTGVRNTEAFF.